Each of the 28 T cell receptor beta chains below was sequenced from the same sample in a study of cytomegalovirus exposure and HLA in healthy donors. A multiplex PCR was run with 60 Vbeta primers and 13 Jbeta primers. Method: immunoSEQ multiplex PCR; TCRdb's copy keeps in-frame clones and lacks some. The repertoire includes 100,000 to 150,000 clones, about three quarters of them detected once, and roughly 2.7% sits in the top ten. The sample was PBMCs. Every receptor here comes from a human donor in good health.

The chain combines TRBV30 with TRBJ1-1; D is uncertain. CDR1 is GTSNPN and CDR2 is SVGIG in the germline V gene (reference sequence). V lost 2 bases and J 1 base, leaving 5 bases between the germline ends. The CDR3 consists of 12 residues. The CDR3, as DNA: TGTGCCTGGAGTAACAGGAACACTGAAGCTTTCTTT. This translates into CAWSNRNTEAFF.

A few counts support this clone. This chain links TRBV4-1 with TRBJ1-2; 8 bases fit TRBD1. J was trimmed by 4 bases and V by 3 bases; bases with no gene match: 4. The CDR3 is made up of 14 amino acids. CDR1 is MGHRA, CDR2 YSYEKL, per germline. CDR3 sequence reads: CASSQDRAGYGYTF. DNA of the CDR3: TGCGCCAGCAGCCAGGACAGGGCCGGCTATGGCTACACCTTC.

The chain combines TRBV5-1 with TRBJ1-5; 7 nucleotides agree with TRBD1. The CDR3 is made up of 15 amino acids. CDR1 and CDR2 from the germline V gene are SGHRS and YFSETQ. Unmatched junction bases numbered 12, after V lost 7 bases and J lost 5 bases. The DNA of the CDR3 is TGCGCCAGCCGGACAGGTTCTTCGTCGGATCAGCCCCAGCATTTT. The encoded protein is CASRTGSSSDQPQHF. The variable domain in full, with the rest retrieved from reference TRBV5-1 and TRBJ1-5, is KAGVTQTPRYLIKTRGQQVTLSCSPISGHRSVSWYQQTPGQGLQFLFEYFSETQRNKGNFPGRFSGRQFSNSRSEMNVSTLELGDSALYLCASRTGSSSDQPQHFGDGTRLSIL.

This rearrangement joins TRBV19 to TRBJ2-1; no definite D call. The CDR3 loop spans 15 amino acids. The V and J ends lost 5 bases and 4 bases respectively, with 15 bases between them. Germline V gene sequence: CDR1 LNHDA, CDR2 SQIVND (reference sequence). In nucleotides, the CDR3 is TGTGCCAGTAGTTATAGTCATGAAGCATACAATGAGCAGTTCTTC. Protein product: CASSYSHEAYNEQFF.

The V and J genes are TRBV4-3 and TRBJ1-4; the D is unclear. This CDR3 has 16 amino acids. The germline V gene has CDR1 LGHNA and CDR2 YSLEER. The V end lost 0 bases, the J end lost 0 bases, and 8 bases lay between the germline ends. The CDR3 protein is CASSQDWESTNEKLFF. In DNA form, the CDR3 reads TGCGCCAGCAGCCAAGATTGGGAGTCAACTAATGAAAAACTGTTTTTT.

Concerning this clone: One end of the junction is discordant with germline, which a read error may explain. V is TRBV5-6 and J is TRBJ2-7; a possible D gene is TRBD2 (7 bases). Germline V CDR1 and CDR2: SGHDT, YYEEEE. The CDR3 spans 11 residues. The CDR3 region has the DNA TGTGCCAGCAGGGGGGGGAGACAGGTCAACTTC. Encoded protein: CASRGGRQVNF.

The V call is TRBV7-9, the J call TRBJ2-5; possible D gene TRBD1, 5 bases. Trimming stripped 8 bases from V and 4 bases from J, with 11 bases between. Germline V CDR1 and CDR2: SEHNR, FQNEAQ (reference sequence). The CDR3 sequence is 12 residues long. This chain's CDR3 is CASGRGRETQYF. CDR3 DNA sequence: TGTGCCAGCGGTAGGGGTCGAGAGACCCAGTACTTC. Variable domain in full (rest from reference TRBV7-9 and TRBJ2-5): DTGVSQNPRHKITKRGQNVTFRCDPISEHNRLYWYRQTLGQGPEFLTYFQNEAQLEKSRLLSDRFSAERPKGSFSTLEIQRTEQGDSAMYLCASGRGRETQYFGPGTRLLVL.

This clone was seen more than once but under ten times. The chain combines TRBV6-6 with TRBJ1-1; D is possibly TRBD1 (6 bases). Germline assignment: CDR1 MNHNY and CDR2 SVGAGI (reference sequence). This CDR3 has 14 residues. V was shortened by 2 bases and J by 1 base, with 8 bases between the two germline ends. The DNA of the CDR3 is TGTGCCAGCAGTTACAGAGGGGGGAACACTGAAGCTTTCTTT. It is translated as CASSYRGGNTEAFF.

The V call is TRBV11-1, the J call TRBJ2-1, with 8 bases fitting TRBD1. The CDR3 length is 16 residues. CDR1 is SGHAT, CDR2 FQDESV, per germline (reference sequence). The ends lost 5 bases at V and 5 bases at J; junction bases unmatched: 11. The CDR3 region is CASSRPETGVHNEQFF. CDR3 DNA: TGTGCCAGCAGCCGACCGGAGACAGGGGTTCACAATGAGCAGTTCTTC.

V is TRBV6-1 and J is TRBJ2-5, with TRBD2 matching over 8 bases. Germline-derived CDR1 and CDR2 are MNHNS and SASEGT. This CDR3 spans 13 amino acids. V shed 8 bases and J 4 bases; nucleotides not matched to a gene: 6. The CDR3 DNA is TGTGCCAGCCTTCGACTAGCGAGAGAGACCCAGTACTTC. The encoded protein is CASLRLARETQYF.

This chain connects TRBV5-4 to TRBJ1-2; 9 nucleotides agree with TRBD1. This CDR3 is built from 16 residues. CDR1 is SGHNT and CDR2 is YYREEE in the germline V gene (reference sequence). Germline trimming cut 4 bases from V and 4 bases from J; bases unmatched to any gene: 11. The CDR3 DNA reads TGTGCCAGCAGCGTCCTGAACAGGGGGCGCATCTATGGCTACACCTTC. Encoded protein: CASSVLNRGRIYGYTF.

The chain has TRBV5-4 and TRBJ2-7, with TRBD1 as a possible D gene (7 bases). V lost 4 bases and J 3 bases, leaving 14 bases between the germline ends. The CDR3 is made up of 14 amino acids. Per germline, CDR1 SGHNT and CDR2 YYREEE (reference sequence). The CDR3 DNA is TGTGCCAGCAGCGGCCCCAGGGGGGACTACGAGCAGTACTTC. Its translation is CASSGPRGDYEQYF. Variable domain in full (rest from reference TRBV5-4 and TRBJ2-7): ETGVTQSPTHLIKTRGQQVTLRCSSQSGHNTVSWYQQALGQGPQFIFQYYREEENGRGNFPPRFSGLQFPNYSSELNVNALELDDSALYLCASSGPRGDYEQYFGPGTRLTVT.

V is TRBV5-4 and J is TRBJ2-5; maybe TRBD1 (8 bases). The CDR3 has 19 amino acids. The germline V and J ends were trimmed by 4 bases and 1 base, with 26 bases remaining between them. Germline lookup yields CDR1 SGHNT and CDR2 YYREEE (reference sequence). DNA for the CDR3: TGTGCCAGCAGCCGACCTACAGGGGGAGGGCCCAATTTCCAAGAGACCCAGTACTTC. Translated: CASSRPTGGGPNFQETQYF.

V gene TRBV11-2 combines with J gene TRBJ2-5, with D possibly matching TRBD1 (6 bases). The assigned J gene may be wrong: the sequence end matches TRBJ2-7 better. The CDR3 is 13 amino acids. The germline V gene has CDR1 SGHAT and CDR2 FQNNGV. The CDR3 spells CASSLVGQNEQYF. Here the CDR3 DNA reads TGTGCCAGCAGCTTAGTAGGACAGAACGAGCAGTACTTC.

This rearrangement joins TRBV30 to TRBJ1-5; D may be TRBD1 (5 bases). Germline lookup yields CDR1 GTSNPN and CDR2 SVGIG (reference sequence). With 4 bases removed from V and 0 bases from J, the gap between germline ends came to 13 bases. The CDR3 loop spans 15 amino acids. This CDR3 is CAWNRGGGSNQPQHF. The CDR3 nucleotides are TGTGCCTGGAACCGGGGCGGGGGTAGCAATCAGCCCCAGCATTTT.

About this clone itself: A junction boundary mismatches the germline segment, possibly from a read error. This chain connects TRBV7-9 to TRBJ2-2; the D gene is possibly TRBD1 (6 bases). The CDR3 runs to 14 residues. CDR1 and CDR2 from the germline V gene are SEHNR and FQNEAQ (reference sequence). Here the CDR3 DNA reads TGTTCCAGCAGACCCGGACAGAGCACCGGGGAGCTGTTTTTT. Translation gives CSSRPGQSTGELFF.

In regard to this clone: Since the CDR3 does not end with the conserved phenylalanine or tryptophan, this likely comes from a read error. The DNA is left out, because the CDR3 cannot be placed on it with certainty; the CDR3 is given as TCRdb lists it. CDR3 loop: CASSRDRALL. The chain carries TRBV2 and TRBJ1-1; whether TRBD1, the table's D call, matches the DNA was not checked. Germline V CDR1 and CDR2: SNHLY, FYNNEI. The CDR3 is 10 amino acids in total, end residues counted.

This chain joins TRBV19 and TRBJ2-1; 7 positions agree with TRBD2. This CDR3 is built from 16 residues. With 1 base clipped from V and 9 bases from J, the junction kept 12 bases outside the gene matches. The germline gives CDR1 LNHDA, CDR2 SQIVND (reference sequence). The CDR3 protein is CASSIVRTRGNSEQFF. In DNA, the CDR3 is TGTGCCAGTAGTATAGTCCGGACTAGGGGCAACTCTGAGCAGTTCTTC.

The sample holds a few counts of this clone. The rearrangement links TRBV5-6 to TRBJ1-2; TRBD1 matches 7 bases. Germline V gene lookup returns CDR1 SGHDT and CDR2 YYEEEE. The ends lost 4 bases at V and 7 bases at J; junction bases unmatched: 7. The CDR3 consists of 13 residues. The CDR3 loop is CASSTRTGGGYTF. In DNA form, the CDR3 reads TGTGCCAGCAGCACCCGGACAGGCGGTGGCTACACCTTC.

The V gene is TRBV15, the J gene TRBJ2-4; TRBD2 matches at 10 bases. From germline, CDR1 is LNHNV and CDR2 YYDKDF (reference sequence). There are 16 residues in the CDR3. The junction had 6 bases not matched to a gene; V was cut back by 0 bases and J by 7 bases. The CDR3 loop is CATSRDPATSGNIQYF. The DNA for the CDR3 is TGTGCCACCAGCAGAGATCCGGCGACTAGCGGGAACATTCAGTACTTC.

The genes are TRBV7-2 and TRBJ2-7, with 8 nucleotides matching TRBD2. Trimming cost V 0 bases and J 1 base; bases outside gene matches: 5. This CDR3 is built from 16 residues. Germline CDR1 is SGHTA and CDR2 is FQGNSA. The DNA for the CDR3 is TGTGCCAGCAGCTTAGCCTCCCAGCGGGGGTCCTACGAGCAGTACTTC. As protein: CASSLASQRGSYEQYF.

The chain is built from TRBV21-1 and TRBJ2-5; TRBD1, as called in the table, went unchecked against the DNA. TRBV21-1 is deemed a pseudogene. The CDR3 runs 17 residues. The CDR3 loop reads CASSSRQLPRGQETQYF. CDR3 sequence (DNA): TGTGCCAGCAGCAGCAGACAGCTACCAAGGGGACAAGAGACCCAGTACTTC.

This sequence joins TRBV5-1 and TRBJ1-4; D is perhaps TRBD1 (5 bases). CDR3 length equals 15 residues. V was shortened by 4 bases and J by 8 bases, with 18 bases between the two germline ends. CDR1 and CDR2 from the germline V gene are SGHRS and YFSETQ. The CDR3 region has the DNA TGCGCCAGCAGCCCCCCGGGTTTGGGGCGAGAAAAACTGTTTTTT. Translation gives CASSPPGLGREKLFF.

This chain joins TRBV7-9 and TRBJ1-3; tentative D call: TRBD1 (6 bases). The germline CDR1 and CDR2 sequences are SEHNR and FQNEAQ (reference sequence). The CDR3 has 15 amino acids. V was trimmed by 1 base and J by 2 bases, leaving 9 bases between them. The DNA for the CDR3 is TGTGCCAGCAGCTTAGGGACAGATCCTGGAAACACCATATATTTT. Protein product: CASSLGTDPGNTIYF.

V is TRBV29-1 and J is TRBJ2-5, with 8 bases identical to TRBD2. Germline V gene sequence: CDR1 SQVTM, CDR2 ANQGSEA. The junction had 14 bases not matched to a gene; V was cut back by 8 bases and J by 9 bases. This CDR3 has 13 amino acids. CDR3 nucleotides: TGCAGCCTACCGGGGGGGCACGCCGGGGCCCAGTACTTC. Protein sequence: CSLPGGHAGAQYF.

The V and J genes are TRBV10-3 and TRBJ2-3; TRBD2 agrees at 10 bases. V lost 4 bases, J lost 5 bases, and 0 bases stayed unmatched. There are 13 residues in the CDR3. Germline V gives CDR1 ENHRY, CDR2 SYGVKD. For the CDR3, the DNA is TGTGCCATCAGTGGACTAGCGGGAGATACGCAGTATTTT. Translating it yields CAISGLAGDTQYF.

The chain carries TRBV29-1 and TRBJ1-5; perhaps TRBD1 as D (6 bases). Trimming took 7 bases from V and 2 from J, leaving 15 bases between them. The CDR3 length is 14 residues. Germline CDR1 is SQVTM and CDR2 is ANQGSEA. DNA of the CDR3: TGCAGCGCCGGACAGCCCGGGGGCAATCAGCCCCAGCATTTT. Translating gives CSAGQPGGNQPQHF.

This clone was observed once. V and J are TRBV28 and TRBJ2-4; maybe TRBD2 (5 bases). This CDR3 is 16 amino acids long. The V gene lost 7 bases and the J gene lost 2 bases, with 18 bases spanning the gap. Germline V CDR1 and CDR2: MDHEN, SYDVKM. CDR3 loop: CASIGGLGDPKNIQYF. The CDR3 nucleotides read TGTGCCAGCATCGGCGGGCTAGGAGATCCCAAAAACATTCAGTACTTC.